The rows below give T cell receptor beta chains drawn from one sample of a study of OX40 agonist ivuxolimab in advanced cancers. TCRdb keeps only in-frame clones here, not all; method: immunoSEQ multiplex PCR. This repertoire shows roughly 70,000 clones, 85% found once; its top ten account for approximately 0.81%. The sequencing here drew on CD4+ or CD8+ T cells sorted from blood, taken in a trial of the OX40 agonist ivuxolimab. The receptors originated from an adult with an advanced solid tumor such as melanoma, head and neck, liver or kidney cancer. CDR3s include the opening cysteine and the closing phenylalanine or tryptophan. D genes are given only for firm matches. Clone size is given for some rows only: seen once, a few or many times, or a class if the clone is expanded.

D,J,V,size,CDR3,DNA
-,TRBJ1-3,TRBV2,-,CASSEPDFSGNTIYF,TGTGCCAGCAGTGAACCGGATTTCTCTGGAAACACCATATATTTT
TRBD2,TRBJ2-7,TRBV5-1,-,CASRPGTTPYEQYF,TGCGCCAGCAGACCCGGGACTACTCCTTACGAGCAGTACTTC
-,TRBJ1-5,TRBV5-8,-,CASSRTVYVGNQPQHF,TGTGCCAGCAGCCGGACTGTCTACGTGGGCAATCAGCCCCAGCATTTT
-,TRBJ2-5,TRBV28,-,CASSLPPPGSETQYF,TGTGCCAGCAGTCTCCCCCCGCCAGGGAGCGAGACCCAGTACTTC
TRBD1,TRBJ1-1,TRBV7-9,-,CASVDRLRTEAFF,TGTGCCAGCGTGGACAGGCTGAGGACTGAAGCTTTCTTT
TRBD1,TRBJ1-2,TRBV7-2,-,CASSLGQGHGYTF,TGTGCCAGCAGCTTGGGACAGGGTCATGGCTACACCTTC
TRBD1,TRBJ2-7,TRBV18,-,CASSEGQGTYYEQYF,TGTGCCAGCTCAGAGGGACAGGGAACATACTACGAGCAGTACTTC
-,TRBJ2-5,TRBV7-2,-,CASSPRAGQETQYF,TGTGCCAGCAGCCCTAGGGCAGGGCAAGAGACCCAGTACTTC
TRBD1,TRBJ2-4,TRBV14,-,CASSQDAGGAKNIQYF,TGTGCCAGCAGCCAAGACGCAGGGGGTGCCAAAAACATTCAGTACTTC
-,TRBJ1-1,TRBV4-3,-,CASSQEGGAGTEAFF,TGCGCCAGCAGCCAAGAGGGGGGAGCTGGGACTGAAGCTTTCTTT
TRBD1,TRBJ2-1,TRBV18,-,CASSTGTGEQFF,TGTGCCAGCTCAACCGGGACAGGAGAGCAGTTCTTC
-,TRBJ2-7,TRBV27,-,CASSRQQGNEQYF,TGTGCCAGCAGCCGTCAACAGGGTAACGAGCAGTACTTC
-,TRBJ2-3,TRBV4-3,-,CASSEGVRGADTQYF,TGCGCCAGCAGCGAGGGAGTAAGAGGCGCAGATACGCAGTATTTT
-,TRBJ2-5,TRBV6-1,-,CASSEDSGRRETQYF,TGTGCCAGCAGTGAAGATTCGGGCAGGAGAGAGACCCAGTACTTC
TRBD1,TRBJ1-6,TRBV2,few,CATTGQAPLHF,TGTGCCACGACAGGGCAGGCACCCCTCCACTTT
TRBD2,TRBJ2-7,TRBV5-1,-,CASSSGLAGAEQYF,TGCGCCAGCAGTTCGGGACTAGCGGGAGCCGAGCAGTACTTC
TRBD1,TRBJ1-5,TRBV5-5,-,CASSSFDRVNQPQHF,TGTGCCAGCAGCTCGTTTGACAGGGTAAATCAGCCCCAGCATTTT
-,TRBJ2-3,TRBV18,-,CASSPSAFRNTDTQYF,TGTGCCAGCTCACCCTCAGCATTCCGCAACACAGATACGCAGTATTTT
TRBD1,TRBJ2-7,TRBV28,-,CASSPPGQGTYEQYF,TGTGCCAGCAGCCCACCTGGACAGGGGACCTACGAGCAGTACTTC
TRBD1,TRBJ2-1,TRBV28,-,CASSSTGGAGYNEQFF,TGTGCCAGCAGTTCTACAGGGGGCGCGGGGTACAATGAGCAGTTCTTC
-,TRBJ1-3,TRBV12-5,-,CASGMGYGNTIYF,TGTGCTAGTGGCATGGGGTATGGAAACACCATATATTTT
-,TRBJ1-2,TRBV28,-,CASSLSSTGGYGYTF,TGTGCCAGCAGTCTTTCGAGTACGGGCGGTTATGGCTACACCTTC
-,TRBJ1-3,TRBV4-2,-,CASSHPQVSGNTIYF,TGTGCCAGCAGCCATCCCCAGGTCTCTGGAAACACCATATATTTT
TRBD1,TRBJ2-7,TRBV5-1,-,CASSPGQGMDEQYF,TGCGCCAGCAGCCCCGGACAGGGAATGGACGAGCAGTACTTC
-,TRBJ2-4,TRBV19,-,CASTPPGAKNIQYF,TGTGCCAGTACACCCCCAGGGGCCAAAAACATTCAGTACTTC
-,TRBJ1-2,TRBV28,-,CASHTRSGYTF,TGTGCCAGCCACACGAGGTCCGGCTACACCTTC
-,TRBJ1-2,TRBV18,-,CASSPSQGSGYTF,TGTGCCAGCTCACCAAGTCAGGGGTCTGGCTACACCTTC
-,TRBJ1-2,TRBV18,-,CASSPPWSRTNYGYTF,TGTGCCAGCTCACCACCGTGGAGCAGGACTAACTATGGCTACACCTTC
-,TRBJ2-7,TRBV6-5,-,CASSYDPGNSYEQYF,TGTGCCAGCAGTTACGACCCGGGGAATTCCTACGAGCAGTACTTC
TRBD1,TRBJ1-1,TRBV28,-,CASSPLADRLNTEAFF,TGTGCCAGCAGTCCCCTCGCGGACAGGTTGAACACTGAAGCTTTCTTT
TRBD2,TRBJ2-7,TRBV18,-,CASSPAAGGPYEQYF,TGTGCCAGCTCACCGGCAGCGGGAGGGCCGTATGAGCAGTACTTC
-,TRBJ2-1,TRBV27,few,CASSLYNEQFF,TGTGCCAGCAGTTTATACAATGAGCAGTTCTTC
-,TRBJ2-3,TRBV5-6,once,CASSSVDRTDTQYF,TGTGCCAGCAGCTCGGTAGACCGGACAGATACGCAGTATTTT
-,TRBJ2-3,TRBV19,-,CASMFRGGGDTQYF,TGTGCCAGTATGTTCAGGGGGGGAGGGGATACGCAGTATTTT
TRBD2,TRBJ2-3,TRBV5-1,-,CASSRSGLEKLARNTDTQYF,TGCGCCAGCAGCCGTAGCGGACTAGAAAAACTAGCACGGAACACAGATACGCAGTATTTT